This T cell receptor beta chain was retrieved from a study of CD8 T cells in ankylosing spondylitis. This clonotype was seen only a few times. Germline V gives CDR1 DFQATT, CDR2 SNEGSKA (reference sequence). V was pared by 0 bases and J by 5 bases, with 7 bases between. This CDR3 is 12 amino acids long. With molecular barcodes, quantitative 5'-RACE was used to make the TCR beta libraries. MiXCR was run by TCRdb on the 5' RACE reads, yielding one entry per CDR3 protein. The sample contains about 220,000 distinct CDR3 sequences, about a quarter of which appear only once. This clonotype was sampled from a male donor with ankylosing spondylitis or in good health (not recorded which). This chain connects TRBV20-1 to TRBJ1-1; D unclear. The sample consisted of blood, either unsorted or a sorted T cell fraction (not recorded which). The CDR3, as DNA: TGCAGTGCTAGAGATACGCTGACTGAAGCTTTCTTT. This codes for CSARDTLTEAFF.